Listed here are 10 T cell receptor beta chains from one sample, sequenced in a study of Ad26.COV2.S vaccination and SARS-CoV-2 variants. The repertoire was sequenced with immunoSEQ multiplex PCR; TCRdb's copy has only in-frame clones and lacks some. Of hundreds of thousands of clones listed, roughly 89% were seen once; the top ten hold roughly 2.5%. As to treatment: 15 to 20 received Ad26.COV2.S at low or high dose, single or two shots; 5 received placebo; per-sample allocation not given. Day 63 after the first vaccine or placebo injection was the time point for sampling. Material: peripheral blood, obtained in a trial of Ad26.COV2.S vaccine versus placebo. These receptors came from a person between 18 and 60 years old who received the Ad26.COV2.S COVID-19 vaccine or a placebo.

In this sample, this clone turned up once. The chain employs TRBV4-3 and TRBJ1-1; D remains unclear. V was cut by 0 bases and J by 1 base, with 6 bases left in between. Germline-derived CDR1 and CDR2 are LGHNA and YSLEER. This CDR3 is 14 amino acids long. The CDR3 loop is CASSQDIENTEAFF. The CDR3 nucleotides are TGCGCCAGCAGCCAAGATATTGAGAACACTGAAGCTTTCTTT.

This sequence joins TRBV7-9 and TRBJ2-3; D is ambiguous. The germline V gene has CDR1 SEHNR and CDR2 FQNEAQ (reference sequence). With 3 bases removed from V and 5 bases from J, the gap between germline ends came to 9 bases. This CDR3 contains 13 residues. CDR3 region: CASSFDSLDTQYF. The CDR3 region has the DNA TGTGCCAGCAGCTTCGACTCCCTAGATACGCAGTATTTT.

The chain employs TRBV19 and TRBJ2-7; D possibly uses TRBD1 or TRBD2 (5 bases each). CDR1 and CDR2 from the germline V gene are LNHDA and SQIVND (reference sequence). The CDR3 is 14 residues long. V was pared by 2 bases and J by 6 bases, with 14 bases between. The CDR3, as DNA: TGTGCCAGTAGTATACAGGCGGCTGGGGGCGAGCAGTACTTC. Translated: CASSIQAAGGEQYF.

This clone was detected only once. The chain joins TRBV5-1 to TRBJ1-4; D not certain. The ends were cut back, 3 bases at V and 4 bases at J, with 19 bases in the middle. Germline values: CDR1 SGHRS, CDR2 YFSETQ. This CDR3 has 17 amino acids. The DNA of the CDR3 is TGCGCCAGCAGCTCTGGGGTCCTCCCGTCTATTAATGAAAAACTGTTTTTT. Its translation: CASSSGVLPSINEKLFF.

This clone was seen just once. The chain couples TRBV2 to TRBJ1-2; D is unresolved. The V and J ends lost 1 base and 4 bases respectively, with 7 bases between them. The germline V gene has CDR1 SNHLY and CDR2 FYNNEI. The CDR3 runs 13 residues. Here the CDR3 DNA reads TGTGCCAGCAGTGAAGACCTCTCCTATGGCTACACCTTC. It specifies CASSEDLSYGYTF.

The CDR3 nucleotides are TGCGCCAGCAGCCAAGATGGCGGCAACACCGGGGAGCTGTTTTTT. Protein: CASSQDGGNTGELFF. J is TRBJ2-2 and V is TRBV4-3; D gene uncertain. Germline CDR1 LGHNA, CDR2 YSLEER. CDR3 length: 15 residues. The ends were cut back, 0 bases at V and 2 bases at J, with 7 bases in the middle.

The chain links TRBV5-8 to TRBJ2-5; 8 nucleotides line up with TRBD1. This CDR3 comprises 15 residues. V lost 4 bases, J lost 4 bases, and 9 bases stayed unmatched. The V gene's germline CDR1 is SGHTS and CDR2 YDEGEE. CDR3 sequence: CASSTGQGWSETQYF. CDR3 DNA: TGTGCCAGCAGCACCGGACAGGGCTGGTCAGAGACCCAGTACTTC.

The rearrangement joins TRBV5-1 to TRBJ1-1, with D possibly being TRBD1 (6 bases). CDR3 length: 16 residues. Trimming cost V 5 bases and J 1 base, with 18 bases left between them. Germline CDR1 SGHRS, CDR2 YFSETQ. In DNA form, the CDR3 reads TGCGCCAGCAGTTCGGGACAAAAGGTGCCGAACACTGAAGCTTTCTTT. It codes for CASSSGQKVPNTEAFF.

This CDR3 reads CASSLAFSYNEQFF. Here the CDR3 DNA reads TGTGCCAGCAGCTTGGCTTTCTCCTACAATGAGCAGTTCTTC. The chain carries TRBV5-4 and TRBJ2-1; D is ambiguous. Per germline, CDR1 SGHNT and CDR2 YYREEE (reference sequence). V was trimmed by 0 bases and J by 0 bases, leaving 4 bases between them. This CDR3 has 14 residues.

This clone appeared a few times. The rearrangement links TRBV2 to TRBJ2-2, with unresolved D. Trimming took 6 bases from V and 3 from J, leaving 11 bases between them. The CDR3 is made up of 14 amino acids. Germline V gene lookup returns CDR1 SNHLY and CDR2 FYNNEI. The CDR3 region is CASSAAAYTGELFF. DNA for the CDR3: TGTGCCAGCAGCGCCGCAGCGTACACCGGGGAGCTGTTTTTT.